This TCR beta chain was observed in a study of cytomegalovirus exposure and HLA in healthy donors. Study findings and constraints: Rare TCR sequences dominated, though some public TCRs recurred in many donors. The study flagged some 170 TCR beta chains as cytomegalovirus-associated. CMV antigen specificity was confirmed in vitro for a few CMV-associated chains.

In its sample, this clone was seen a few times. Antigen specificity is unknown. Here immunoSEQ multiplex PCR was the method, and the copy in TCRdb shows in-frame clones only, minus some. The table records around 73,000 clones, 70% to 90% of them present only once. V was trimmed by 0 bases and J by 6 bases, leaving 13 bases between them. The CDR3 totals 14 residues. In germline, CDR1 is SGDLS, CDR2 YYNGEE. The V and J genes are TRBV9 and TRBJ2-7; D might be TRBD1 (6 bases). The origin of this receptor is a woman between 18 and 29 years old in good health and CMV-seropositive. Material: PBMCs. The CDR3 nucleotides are TGTGCCAGCAGCGTAGGGGGGCCCTCGGTCGAGCAGTACTTC. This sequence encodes CASSVGGPSVEQYF.